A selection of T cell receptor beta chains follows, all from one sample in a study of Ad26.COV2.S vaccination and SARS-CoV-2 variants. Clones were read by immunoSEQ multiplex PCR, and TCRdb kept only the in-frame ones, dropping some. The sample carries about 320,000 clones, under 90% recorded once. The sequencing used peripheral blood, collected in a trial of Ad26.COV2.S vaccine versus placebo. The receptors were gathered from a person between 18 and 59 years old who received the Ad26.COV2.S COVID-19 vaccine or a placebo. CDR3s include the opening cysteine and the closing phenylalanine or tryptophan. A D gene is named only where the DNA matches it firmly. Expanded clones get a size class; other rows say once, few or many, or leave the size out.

TGTGCCAGCAGCAGGGGAGGGGACAGGGGGCCGCCCCAGCATTTT,CASSRGGDRGPPQHF,TRBD1,15,TRBV11-2,once,TRBJ1-5
TGTGCCAGCTCACCACAGGGAAACACTGAAGCTTTCTTT,CASSPQGNTEAFF,.,13,TRBV18,.,TRBJ1-1
TGTGCCAGCAGCTTGGTAGGACAGGGGGCAAACAATGAGCAGTTCTTC,CASSLVGQGANNEQFF,TRBD1,16,TRBV5-4,.,TRBJ2-1
TGTGCCTGGAGGACAGGGGTAGCGGGAGGTACGCAGTATTTT,CAWRTGVAGGTQYF,TRBD2,14,TRBV30,.,TRBJ2-3
TGCGCCAGCGGTGGGAGCGGAGCAACTAATGAAAAACTGTTTTTT,CASGGSGATNEKLFF,.,15,TRBV5-1,.,TRBJ1-4
TGTGCCAGCAGTTATGCGGGACGCGAGCAGTTCTTC,CASSYAGREQFF,.,12,TRBV6-5,.,TRBJ2-1
TGTGCCATCAGTGTACAGGGGGCAGATACGCAGTATTTT,CAISVQGADTQYF,TRBD1,13,TRBV10-3,.,TRBJ2-3
TGCGCCAGCAGGAAGACCGGGGCGGGGGCGATCACAGATACGCAGTATTTT,CASRKTGAGAITDTQYF,.,17,TRBV10-2,.,TRBJ2-3
TGTGCCAGCAGCTTACCAGGGGTCACCGGGGAGCTGTTTTTT,CASSLPGVTGELFF,.,14,TRBV7-9,.,TRBJ2-2
TGTGCCAGCGTCCGGATTGGACCCTCCGGGGAGCTGTTTTTT,CASVRIGPSGELFF,.,14,TRBV7-9,.,TRBJ2-2
TGCGCCAGCAGCCACTTAGGGACTAGCGGGAGCGGGGAGCTGTTTTTT,CASSHLGTSGSGELFF,TRBD2,16,TRBV4-1,.,TRBJ2-2
TGTGCCAGCAGCTCCCCGGGCACTGAAGCTTTCTTT,CASSSPGTEAFF,.,12,TRBV7-2,.,TRBJ1-1
TGTGCCAGCAGCCTCGAAGGTACACTGAATGAAAAACTGTTTTTT,CASSLEGTLNEKLFF,.,15,TRBV6-5,.,TRBJ1-4
TGTGCCAGCACCAGACTGACTAGCGGGGAAGAGACCCAGTACTTC,CASTRLTSGEETQYF,TRBD2,15,TRBV11-2,.,TRBJ2-5
TGTGCCAGCAGCTCGCTAGCGGGGGGCAAACTGTTTTTT,CASSSLAGGKLFF,.,13,TRBV3-1/TRBV3-2,.,TRBJ1-4
TGTGCCAGCAGTTTCTCAACAGGGAAAGAGAAAGGCACTGAAGCTTTCTTT,CASSFSTGKEKGTEAFF,.,17,TRBV6-2/TRBV6-3,once,TRBJ1-1
TGTGCCAGCAGCTCTCGCGGGAGGGAAAACAAAAACATTCAGTACTTC,CASSSRGRENKNIQYF,TRBD2,16,TRBV7-9,.,TRBJ2-4
TGTGCCAGCAGACTAGGCCACTCTGGGGCCAACGTCCTGACTTTC,CASRLGHSGANVLTF,.,15,TRBV27,.,TRBJ2-6
TGTGCCAGCAGCTCCGAGGGACTAGCGGGTATCAATGAGCAGTTCTTC,CASSSEGLAGINEQFF,TRBD2,16,TRBV7-2,.,TRBJ2-1
TGTGCCAGCAGTGGCTCCTATAATTCACCCCTCCACTTT,CASSGSYNSPLHF,.,13,TRBV6-1,.,TRBJ1-6
TGTGCCAGCAGCTTAGGGACTGAAGCTTTCTTT,CASSLGTEAFF,.,11,TRBV11-2,.,TRBJ1-1
TGTGCCAGTAGTATAGGAGAACTGCCCCGGCATTTT,CASSIGELPRHF,.,12,TRBV19,.,TRBJ1-5
TGTGCCAGCAGTACGGCCCTTGAAGCTTTCTTT,CASSTALEAFF,.,11,TRBV2,.,TRBJ1-1
TGTGCCTGGATGCCCCTCACCCGGCGGGACAGTCAGAACACTGAAGCTTTCTTT,CAWMPLTRRDSQNTEAFF,TRBD1,18,TRBV30,once,TRBJ1-1
TGTGCCAGCAGGAGAGACAGGGCCCGAGTTCAGCCCCAGCATTTT,CASRRDRARVQPQHF,TRBD1,15,TRBV6-5,.,TRBJ1-5
TGCGCCAGCAGCCAAGGACTAGCGCTATTGGGAACAGATACGCAGTATTTT,CASSQGLALLGTDTQYF,TRBD2,17,TRBV4-3,.,TRBJ2-3
TGTGCCAGTTATTGGGGGGCATTCCACGGAAGGGGGAACACTGAAGCTTTCTTT,CASYWGAFHGRGNTEAFF,.,18,TRBV19,.,TRBJ1-1
TGTGCCAGCAGTGATACGGACAAGAATTCACCCCTCCACTTT,CASSDTDKNSPLHF,.,14,TRBV6-4,.,TRBJ1-6
TGCGCCAGCTCGGGACACACCGGTGGGACTGAAGCTTTCTTT,CASSGHTGGTEAFF,.,14,TRBV5-1,.,TRBJ1-1
TGCGCCAGCAGCCAAGGGATTCGGAGCATTGGGTCACCCCTCCACTTT,CASSQGIRSIGSPLHF,.,16,TRBV4-3,.,TRBJ1-6
TGTGCCAGCTCACCCTACGGCGGCGATGAAGCTTTCTTT,CASSPYGGDEAFF,.,13,TRBV18,.,TRBJ1-1
TGTGCCAGCAGCTGGGAAGGGGAGAACACTGAAGCTTTCTTT,CASSWEGENTEAFF,.,14,TRBV5-4,.,TRBJ1-1
TGTGCCAGCTCACCACGACTAGCGGGAGCGGTGGGAGAGACCCAGTACTTC,CASSPRLAGAVGETQYF,TRBD2,17,TRBV18,.,TRBJ2-5
TGTGCCAGCAGCTTATCCGGGGGGGCCTTCACCGGGGAGCTGTTTTTT,CASSLSGGAFTGELFF,TRBD2,16,TRBV11-3,.,TRBJ2-2
TGTGCCACCAGTGGGCCCCTAGGGAATGAGCAGTTCTTC,CATSGPLGNEQFF,.,13,TRBV24-1,.,TRBJ2-1
TGCGCCAGCAGCTCGGGACTAGCGGGAGGGACAAGATCCTACAATGAGCAGTTCTTC,CASSSGLAGGTRSYNEQFF,TRBD2,19,TRBV5-1,.,TRBJ2-1
TGCGCCAGCAGCTTGGGAACAGGGCTAGGAGAGACCCAGTACTTC,CASSLGTGLGETQYF,.,15,TRBV5-1,.,TRBJ2-5
TGTGCCAGCAGTTCCCCCCGAGGGGGCACTGAAGCTTTCTTT,CASSSPRGGTEAFF,.,14,TRBV7-8,.,TRBJ1-1
TGTGCCAGCAGCTTTACAGGGGCCCCCGTTTTGGGCACTGAAGCTTTCTTT,CASSFTGAPVLGTEAFF,TRBD1,17,TRBV7-9,.,TRBJ1-1